The rows below give T cell receptor beta chains drawn from one sample of a study of shared clonotypes between healthy human individuals. Assay: immunoSEQ multiplex PCR; the TCRdb copy retains only in-frame clones and omits some. The table shows 300,000 to 400,000 clones, with roughly 80% occurring only once. The sequenced sample consisted of memory CD4+ T cells sorted from blood. The receptor source for this set is a young man in good health. Both conserved end residues are part of each CDR3. Fields, in order: clone size, J gene, D gene, V gene, CDR3 DNA, CDR3 protein. D genes are given only for firm matches. Expanded clones are given a class, and other clones once, few, many or no size at all.

>-|TRBJ2-3|-|TRBV10-1
TGCGCCAGCAGCACCGGACAGTTAGATACGCAGTATTTT
CASSTGQLDTQYF
>-|TRBJ2-7|-|TRBV21-1
TGTGCCAGCACAACAAAGGGGACTAGAAGCTACGAGCAGTACTTC
CASTTKGTRSYEQYF
>-|TRBJ2-3|TRBD1|TRBV28
TGTGCCAGCAGTAGCCCGGGACAGATCACAGATACGCAGTATTTT
CASSSPGQITDTQYF
>-|TRBJ2-1|TRBD2|TRBV27
TGTGCCAGCAGTTACGGACTAGCGGGAGGGCCCTCCAATGAGCAGTTCTTC
CASSYGLAGGPSNEQFF
>-|TRBJ2-3|-|TRBV5-4
TGTGCCAGCAGCTTGGATACAGATACGCAGTATTTT
CASSLDTDTQYF
>-|TRBJ2-7|-|TRBV12-2
TGTGCAAGTCGCTTAAGTTTTTGTCAAAACGGCTACGAGCAGTACTTC
CASRLSFCQNGYEQYF
>-|TRBJ2-1|TRBD2|TRBV5-1
TGCGCCAGCAGCTTGCGAGCGGGAGCTAATGAGCAGTTCTTC
CASSLRAGANEQFF
>-|TRBJ2-7|TRBD2|TRBV27
TGTGCCAGCAGTCGGACTAGCGGGAGTATGGTAGGCGAGCAGTACTTC
CASSRTSGSMVGEQYF
>once|TRBJ1-3|-|TRBV16
TGTGCCAGCAGCCAAGACGGAAACTCTGGAAACACCATATATTTT
CASSQDGNSGNTIYF
>-|TRBJ2-7|-|TRBV7-2
TGTGCCAGCAGCTTTACGTCCCCTTACGAGCAGTACTTC
CASSFTSPYEQYF
>-|TRBJ1-1|-|TRBV25-1
TGTGCCAGCAAGGGATCTGACAGGACTGAAGCTTTCTTT
CASKGSDRTEAFF
>-|TRBJ2-2|-|TRBV2
TGTGCCAGCACTCGGGAGCGGAACACCGGGGAGCTGTTTTTT
CASTRERNTGELFF
>-|TRBJ2-7|-|TRBV18
TGTGCCAGCTCACCAGACCATTTCGGTGAGCAGTACTTC
CASSPDHFGEQYF